The source of this T cell receptor beta chain is a study of T cells in Graves' hyperthyroidism and ophthalmopathy. Study context: The authors collected peripheral blood at initial diagnosis, before any treatment. The study, taken as a whole, reports: The model anticipated ophthalmopathy a median about six months pre-onset.

More than 8.5 ml of fresh peripheral blood supplied the PBMCs. On this clonotype itself: Antigen unknown.

Template material for amplifying TCR beta CDR3 regions consisted of RNA transcripts. During a first-round RT-PCR of the TCR CDR3, the HTBI primer set was used. One entry per CDR3 protein, called by TCRdb with MiXCR from the multiplex PCR reads. The data contain 600,000 or so distinct CDR3 sequences, around 15% of them singletons. The CDR3 length is 15 residues. V shed 3 bases and J shed 5 bases, with 15 bases lying between them. From germline, CDR1 is SGDLS and CDR2 YYNGEE. The sequence derives from a young woman with Graves' hyperthyroidism. The specimen was blood. The chain is built from TRBV9 and TRBJ2-1; D ambiguous. The CDR3: CASSAFPGSNNEQFF. The DNA of the CDR3 is TGTGCCAGCAGCGCTTTTCCCGGGTCCAACAATGAGCAGTTCTTC.